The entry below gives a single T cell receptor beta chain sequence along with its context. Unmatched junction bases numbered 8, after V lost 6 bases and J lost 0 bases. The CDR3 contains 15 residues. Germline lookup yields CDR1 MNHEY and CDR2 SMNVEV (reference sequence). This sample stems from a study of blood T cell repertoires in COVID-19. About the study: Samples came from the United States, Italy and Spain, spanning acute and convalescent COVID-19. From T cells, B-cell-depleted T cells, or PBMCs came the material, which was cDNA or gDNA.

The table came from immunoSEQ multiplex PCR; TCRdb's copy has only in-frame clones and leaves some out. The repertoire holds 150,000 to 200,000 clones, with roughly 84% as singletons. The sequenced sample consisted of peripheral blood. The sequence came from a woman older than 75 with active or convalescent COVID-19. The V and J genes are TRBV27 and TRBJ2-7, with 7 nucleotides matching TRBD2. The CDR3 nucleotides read TGTGCCAGCAGGGTAGCGGGTTACCACTCCTACGAGCAGTACTTC. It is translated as CASRVAGYHSYEQYF.